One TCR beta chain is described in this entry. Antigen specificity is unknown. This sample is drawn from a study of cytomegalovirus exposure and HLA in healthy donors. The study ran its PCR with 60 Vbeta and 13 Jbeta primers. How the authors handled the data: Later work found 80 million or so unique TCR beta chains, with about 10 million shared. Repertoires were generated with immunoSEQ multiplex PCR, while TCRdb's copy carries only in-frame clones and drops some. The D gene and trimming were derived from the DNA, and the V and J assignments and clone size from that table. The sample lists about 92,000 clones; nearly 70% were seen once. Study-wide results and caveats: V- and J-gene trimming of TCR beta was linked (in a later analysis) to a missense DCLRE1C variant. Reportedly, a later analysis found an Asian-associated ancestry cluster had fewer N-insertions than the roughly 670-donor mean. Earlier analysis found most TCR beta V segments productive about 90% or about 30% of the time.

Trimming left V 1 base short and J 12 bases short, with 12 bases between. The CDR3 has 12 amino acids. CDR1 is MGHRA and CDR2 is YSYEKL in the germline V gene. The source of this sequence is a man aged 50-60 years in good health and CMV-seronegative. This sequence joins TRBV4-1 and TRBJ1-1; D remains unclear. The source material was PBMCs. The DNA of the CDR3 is TGCGCCAGCAGCCAAGTATTTGGCACCTCTTTCTTT. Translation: CASSQVFGTSFF.